The entry below gives a single TCR beta chain sequence along with its context. A single record per CDR3 protein comes from TCRdb applying MiXCR to the 5' RACE reads. Among 650,000 to 750,000 distinct CDR3 sequences, 20% to 25% were seen once, and the ten largest hold approximately 4.3%. These data originate in a study of identical twins. CDR1 is SGHDT, CDR2 YYEEEE, per germline. The CDR3 sequence is 13 residues long. The V end lost 2 bases, the J end lost 2 bases, and 8 bases lay between the germline ends. This sample also belongs to another study, concerning T cells expressing NK-cell markers. That source adds: Roughly 1.0-8% of CD8+ T cells in about six donors belonged to dominant NKG2C+ clonotypes.

The chain employs TRBV5-6 and TRBJ2-7; no firm D call. This TCR came from a woman aged 18-29 years in good health. Sequencing was performed on PBMCs. CDR3 bases: TGTGCCAGCAGCTTAAATATACCCTACGAGCAGTACTTC. Translating it yields CASSLNIPYEQYF.